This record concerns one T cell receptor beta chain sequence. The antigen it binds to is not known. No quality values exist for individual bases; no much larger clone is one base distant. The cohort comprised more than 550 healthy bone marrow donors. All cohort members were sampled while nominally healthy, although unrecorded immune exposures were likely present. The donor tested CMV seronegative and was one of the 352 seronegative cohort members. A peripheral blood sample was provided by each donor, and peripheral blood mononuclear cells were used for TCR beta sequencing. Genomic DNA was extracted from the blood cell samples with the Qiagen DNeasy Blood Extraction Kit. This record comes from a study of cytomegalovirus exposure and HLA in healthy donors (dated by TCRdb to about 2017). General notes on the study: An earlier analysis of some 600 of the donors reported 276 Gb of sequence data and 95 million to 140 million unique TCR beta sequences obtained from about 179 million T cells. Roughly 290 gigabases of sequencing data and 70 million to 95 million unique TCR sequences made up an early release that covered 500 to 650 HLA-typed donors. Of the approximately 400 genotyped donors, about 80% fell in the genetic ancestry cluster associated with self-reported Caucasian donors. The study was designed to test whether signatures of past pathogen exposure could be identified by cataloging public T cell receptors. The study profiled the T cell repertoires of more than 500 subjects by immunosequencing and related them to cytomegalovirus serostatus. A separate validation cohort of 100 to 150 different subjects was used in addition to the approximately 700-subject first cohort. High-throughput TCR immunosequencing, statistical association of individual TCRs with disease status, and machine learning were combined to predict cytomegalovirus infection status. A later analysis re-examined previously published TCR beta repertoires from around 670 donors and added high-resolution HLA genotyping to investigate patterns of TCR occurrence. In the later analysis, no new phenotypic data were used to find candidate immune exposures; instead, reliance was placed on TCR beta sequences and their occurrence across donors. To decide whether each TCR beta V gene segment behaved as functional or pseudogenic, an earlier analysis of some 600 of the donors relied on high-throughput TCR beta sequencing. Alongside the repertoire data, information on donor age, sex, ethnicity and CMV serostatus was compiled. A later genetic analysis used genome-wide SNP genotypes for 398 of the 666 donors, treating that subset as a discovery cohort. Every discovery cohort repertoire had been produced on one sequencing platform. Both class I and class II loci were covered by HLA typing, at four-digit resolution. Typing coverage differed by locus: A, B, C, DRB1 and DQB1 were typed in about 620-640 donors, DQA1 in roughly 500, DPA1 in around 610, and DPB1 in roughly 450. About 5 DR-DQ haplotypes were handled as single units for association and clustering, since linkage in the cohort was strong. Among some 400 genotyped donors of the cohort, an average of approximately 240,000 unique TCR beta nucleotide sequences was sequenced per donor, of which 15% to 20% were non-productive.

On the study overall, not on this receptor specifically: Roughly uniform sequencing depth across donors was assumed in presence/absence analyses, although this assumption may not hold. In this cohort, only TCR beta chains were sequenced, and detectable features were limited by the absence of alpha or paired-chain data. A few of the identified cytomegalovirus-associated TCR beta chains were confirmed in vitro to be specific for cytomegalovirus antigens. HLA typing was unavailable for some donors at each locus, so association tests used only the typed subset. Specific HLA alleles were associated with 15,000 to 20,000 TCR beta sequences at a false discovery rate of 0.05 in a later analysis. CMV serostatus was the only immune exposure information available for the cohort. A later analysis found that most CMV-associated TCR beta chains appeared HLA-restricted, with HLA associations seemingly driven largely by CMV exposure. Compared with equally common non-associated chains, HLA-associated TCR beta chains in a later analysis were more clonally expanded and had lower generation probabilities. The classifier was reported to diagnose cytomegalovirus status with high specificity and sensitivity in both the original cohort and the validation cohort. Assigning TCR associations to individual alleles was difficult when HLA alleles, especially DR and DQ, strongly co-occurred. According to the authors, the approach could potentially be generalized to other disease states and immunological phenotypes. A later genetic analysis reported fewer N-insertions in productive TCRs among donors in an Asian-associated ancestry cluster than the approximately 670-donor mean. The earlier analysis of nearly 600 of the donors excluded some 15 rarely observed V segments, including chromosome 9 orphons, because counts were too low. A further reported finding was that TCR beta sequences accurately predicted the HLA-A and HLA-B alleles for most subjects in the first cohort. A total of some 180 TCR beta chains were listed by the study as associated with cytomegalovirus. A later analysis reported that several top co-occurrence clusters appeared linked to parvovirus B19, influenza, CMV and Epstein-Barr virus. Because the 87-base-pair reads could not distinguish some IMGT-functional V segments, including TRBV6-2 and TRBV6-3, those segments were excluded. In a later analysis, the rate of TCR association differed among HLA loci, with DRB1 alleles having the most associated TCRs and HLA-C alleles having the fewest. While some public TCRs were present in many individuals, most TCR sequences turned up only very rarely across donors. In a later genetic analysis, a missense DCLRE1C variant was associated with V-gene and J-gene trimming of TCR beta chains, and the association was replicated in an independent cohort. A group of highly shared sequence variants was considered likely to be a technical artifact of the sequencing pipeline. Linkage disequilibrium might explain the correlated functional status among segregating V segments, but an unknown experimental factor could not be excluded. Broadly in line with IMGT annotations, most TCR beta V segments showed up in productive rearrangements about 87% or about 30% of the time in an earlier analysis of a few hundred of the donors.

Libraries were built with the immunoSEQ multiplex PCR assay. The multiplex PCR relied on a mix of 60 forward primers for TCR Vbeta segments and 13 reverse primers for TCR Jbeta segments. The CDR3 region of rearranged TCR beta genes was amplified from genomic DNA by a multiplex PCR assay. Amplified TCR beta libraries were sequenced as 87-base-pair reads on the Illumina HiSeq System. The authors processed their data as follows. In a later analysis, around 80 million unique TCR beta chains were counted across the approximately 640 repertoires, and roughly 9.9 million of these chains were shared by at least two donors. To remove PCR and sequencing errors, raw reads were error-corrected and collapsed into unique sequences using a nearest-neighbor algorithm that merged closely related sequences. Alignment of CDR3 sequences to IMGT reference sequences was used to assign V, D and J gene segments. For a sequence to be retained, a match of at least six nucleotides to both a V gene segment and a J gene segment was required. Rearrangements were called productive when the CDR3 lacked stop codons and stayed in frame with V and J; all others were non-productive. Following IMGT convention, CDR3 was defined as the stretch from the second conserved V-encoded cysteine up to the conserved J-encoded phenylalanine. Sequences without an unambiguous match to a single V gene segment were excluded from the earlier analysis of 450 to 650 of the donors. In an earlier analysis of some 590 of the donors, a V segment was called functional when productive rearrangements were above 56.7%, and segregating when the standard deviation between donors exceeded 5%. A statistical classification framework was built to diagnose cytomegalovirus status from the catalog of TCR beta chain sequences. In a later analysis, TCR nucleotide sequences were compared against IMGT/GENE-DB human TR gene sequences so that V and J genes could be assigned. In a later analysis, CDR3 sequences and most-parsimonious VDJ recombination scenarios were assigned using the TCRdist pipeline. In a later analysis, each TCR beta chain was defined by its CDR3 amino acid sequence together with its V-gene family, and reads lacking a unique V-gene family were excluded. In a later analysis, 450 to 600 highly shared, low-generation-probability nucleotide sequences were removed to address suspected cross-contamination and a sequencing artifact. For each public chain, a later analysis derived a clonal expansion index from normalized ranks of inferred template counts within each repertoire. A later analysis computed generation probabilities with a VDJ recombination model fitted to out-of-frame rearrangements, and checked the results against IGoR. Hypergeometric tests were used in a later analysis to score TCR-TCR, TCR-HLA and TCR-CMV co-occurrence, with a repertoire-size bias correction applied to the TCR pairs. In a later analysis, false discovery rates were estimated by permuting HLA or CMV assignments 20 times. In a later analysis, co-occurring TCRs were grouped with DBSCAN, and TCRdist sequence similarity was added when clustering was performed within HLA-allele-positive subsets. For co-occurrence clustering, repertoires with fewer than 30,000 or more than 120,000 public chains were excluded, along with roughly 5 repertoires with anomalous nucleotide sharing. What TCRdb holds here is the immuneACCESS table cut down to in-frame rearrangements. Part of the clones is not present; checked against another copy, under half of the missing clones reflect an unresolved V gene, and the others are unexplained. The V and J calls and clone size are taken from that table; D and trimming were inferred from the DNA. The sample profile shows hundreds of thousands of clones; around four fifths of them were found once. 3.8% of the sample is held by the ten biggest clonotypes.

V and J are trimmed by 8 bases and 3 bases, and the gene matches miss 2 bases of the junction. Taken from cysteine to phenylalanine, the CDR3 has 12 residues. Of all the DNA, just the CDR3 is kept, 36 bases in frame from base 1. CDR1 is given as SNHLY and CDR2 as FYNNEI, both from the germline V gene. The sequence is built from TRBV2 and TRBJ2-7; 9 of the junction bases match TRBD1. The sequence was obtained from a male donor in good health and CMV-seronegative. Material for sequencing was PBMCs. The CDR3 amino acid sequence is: CASGTGIYEQYF. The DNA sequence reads TGTGCCAGCGGGACAGGGATCTACGAGCAGTACTTC.